Listed below are T cell receptor beta chains from one sample, sequenced in a study of T cells in Graves' hyperthyroidism and ophthalmopathy. TCRdb reanalysed the multiplex PCR reads using MiXCR and keeps one entry per CDR3 protein. This table has around 620,000 distinct CDR3 sequences, 11% to 15% appearing once. The sample consisted of blood. All receptors come from a woman younger than 35 with Graves' ophthalmopathy. Each CDR3 is given without its conserved first and last residue. The order of the fields is J gene, V gene, clone size, CDR3 protein. For some rows the clone size is stated as once, few or many, or as a class when expanded; others skip it.

TRBJ2-7,TRBV3-1,many,ASSHRLTSGEQY
TRBJ1-2,TRBV3-1,many,ASSPKGYGYT
TRBJ1-1,TRBV7-9,.,ASSSPGVVMNTEAF
TRBJ2-3,TRBV6-6,.,ASSYYTSGSDTQY
TRBJ2-1,TRBV7-9,many,ASSQMPGLRNYEQF
TRBJ2-5,TRBV7-9,once,ASSFLAGVGETQY
TRBJ2-1,TRBV2,once,ASTPSSSSGNKQF
TRBJ2-7,TRBV28,many,ASSLTGTGTGEQY
TRBJ2-7,TRBV7-2,many,ASSLGGLGYYEQY
TRBJ1-1,TRBV9,few,ASSYGLGQGVNTEAF
TRBJ1-2,TRBV28,few,ASSPAGSEGGYT
.,TRBV3-1,once,ASSRGSSSYNEQY
TRBJ1-5,TRBV30,many,AWSGGVDQPQH
TRBJ2-1,TRBV11-3,many,ASEGLAGVYNEQF
TRBJ2-2,TRBV29-1,many,SGRGPGNTGELF
TRBJ1-2,TRBV28,many,ASSLGGQGRDGYT
TRBJ2-5,TRBV20-1,many,SAREWAGAQETQY
TRBJ2-1,TRBV29-1,many,SVLTSGRASYNEQF
TRBJ1-1,TRBV19,few,ASPGVNTEAF
TRBJ2-5,TRBV6-2/TRBV6-3,many,ASTKGQVWLQETQY
TRBJ1-4,TRBV28,many,ASSSYWDRGRESNEKLF
TRBJ2-3,TRBV7-2,many,ASSPTRDTQY
TRBJ2-5,TRBV11-3,many,ASSLEGPGQGQETQY
TRBJ1-1,TRBV30,many,AWSAASEAF